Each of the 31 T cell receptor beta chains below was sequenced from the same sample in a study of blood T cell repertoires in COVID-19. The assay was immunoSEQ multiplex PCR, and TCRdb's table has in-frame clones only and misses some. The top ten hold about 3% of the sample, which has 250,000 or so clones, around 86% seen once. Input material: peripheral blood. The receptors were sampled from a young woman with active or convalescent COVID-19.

CDR3 loop: CASSQDLGRGLSSYEQYF. The CDR3 bases are TGCGCCAGCAGCCAAGATCTGGGTCGAGGCCTTAGCTCCTACGAGCAGTACTTC. The V call is TRBV4-1, the J call TRBJ2-7; D remains ambiguous. Germline values: CDR1 MGHRA, CDR2 YSYEKL. Trimming shortened V by 0 bases and J by 0 bases, and 18 bases separated the two germline ends. CDR3 length: 18 residues.

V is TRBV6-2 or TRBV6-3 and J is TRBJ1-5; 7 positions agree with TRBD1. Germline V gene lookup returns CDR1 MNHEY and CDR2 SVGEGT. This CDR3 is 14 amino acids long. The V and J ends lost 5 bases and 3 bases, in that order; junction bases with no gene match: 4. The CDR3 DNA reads TGTGCCAGCAGTGGGACAGACGTCAATCAGCCCCAGCATTTT. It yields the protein CASSGTDVNQPQHF.

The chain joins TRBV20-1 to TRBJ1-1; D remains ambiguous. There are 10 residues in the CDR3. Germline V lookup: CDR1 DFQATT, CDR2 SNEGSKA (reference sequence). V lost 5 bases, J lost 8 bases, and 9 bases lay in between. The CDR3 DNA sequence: TGCAGTGCTGTTATCACAGAAGCTTTCTTT. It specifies CSAVITEAFF.

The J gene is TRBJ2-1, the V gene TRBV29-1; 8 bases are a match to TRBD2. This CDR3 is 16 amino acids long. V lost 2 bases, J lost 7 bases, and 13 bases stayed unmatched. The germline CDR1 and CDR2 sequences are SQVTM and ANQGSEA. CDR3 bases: TGCAGCGTTGAACCGCTTACCGGGGGGGCGACTAATGAGCAGTTCTTC. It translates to CSVEPLTGGATNEQFF.

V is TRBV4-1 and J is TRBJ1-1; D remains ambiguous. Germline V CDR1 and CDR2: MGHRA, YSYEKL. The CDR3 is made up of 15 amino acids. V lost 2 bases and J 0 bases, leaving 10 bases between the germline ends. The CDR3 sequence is CASSQFSGLNTEAFF. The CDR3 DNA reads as TGCGCCAGCAGCCAATTTTCAGGTTTGAACACTGAAGCTTTCTTT.

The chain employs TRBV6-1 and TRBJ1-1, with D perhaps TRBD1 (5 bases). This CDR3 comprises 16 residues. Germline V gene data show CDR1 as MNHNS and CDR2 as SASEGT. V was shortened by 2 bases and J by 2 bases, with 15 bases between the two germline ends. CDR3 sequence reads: CASSESGGLFNTEAFF. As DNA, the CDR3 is TGTGCCAGCAGTGAAAGCGGGGGACTGTTCAACACTGAAGCTTTCTTT.

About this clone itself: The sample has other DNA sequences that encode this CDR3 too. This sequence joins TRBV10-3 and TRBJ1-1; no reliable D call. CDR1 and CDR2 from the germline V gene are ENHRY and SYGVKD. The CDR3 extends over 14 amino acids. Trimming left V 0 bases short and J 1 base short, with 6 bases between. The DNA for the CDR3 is TGTGCCATCAGTGAGTCAGGAGGGAACACTGAAGCTTTCTTT. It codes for CAISESGGNTEAFF.

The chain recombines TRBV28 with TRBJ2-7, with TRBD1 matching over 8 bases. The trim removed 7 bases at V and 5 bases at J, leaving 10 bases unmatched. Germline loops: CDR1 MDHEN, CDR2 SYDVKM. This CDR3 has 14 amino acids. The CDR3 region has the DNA TGTGCCAGCACGGAGCCAGGGGGCACCGACGAGCAGTACTTC. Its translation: CASTEPGGTDEQYF.

The CDR3 loop is CASSGDRAHEQYF. The CDR3 bases are TGTGCCAGCAGTGGGGACAGGGCCCACGAGCAGTACTTC. This chain uses TRBV2 with TRBJ2-7; TRBD1 matches 9 bases. This CDR3 is built from 13 residues. Germline-derived CDR1 and CDR2 are SNHLY and FYNNEI. With V trimmed by 4 bases and J by 5 bases, 3 bases remained unmatched. The variable domain in full, with the rest retrieved from reference TRBV2 and TRBJ2-7, is EPEVTQTPSHQVTQMGQEVILRCVPISNHLYFYWYRQILGQKVEFLVSFYNNEISEKSEIFDDQFSVERPDGSNFTLKIRSTKLEDSAMYFCASSGDRAHEQYFGPGTRLTVT.

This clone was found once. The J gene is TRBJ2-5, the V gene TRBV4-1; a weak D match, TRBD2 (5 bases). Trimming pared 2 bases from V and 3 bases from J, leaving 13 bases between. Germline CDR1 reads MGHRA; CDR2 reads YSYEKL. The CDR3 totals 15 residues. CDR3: CASSQTPGYEETQYF. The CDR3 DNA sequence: TGCGCCAGCAGCCAAACCCCGGGATACGAAGAGACCCAGTACTTC.

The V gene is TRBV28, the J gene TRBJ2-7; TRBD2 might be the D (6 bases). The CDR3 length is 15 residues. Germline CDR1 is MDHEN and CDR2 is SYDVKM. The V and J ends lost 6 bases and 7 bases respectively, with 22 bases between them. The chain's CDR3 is CASSPVVGGANEQYF. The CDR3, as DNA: TGTGCCAGCAGCCCCGTTGTGGGGGGAGCGAATGAGCAGTACTTC.

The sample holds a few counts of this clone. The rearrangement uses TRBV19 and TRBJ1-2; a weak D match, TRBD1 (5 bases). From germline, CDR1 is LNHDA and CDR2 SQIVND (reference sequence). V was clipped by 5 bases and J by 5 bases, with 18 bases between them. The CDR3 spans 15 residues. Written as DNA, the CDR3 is TGTGCCAGTAGTGTGCAACCGGGAGGGGAGTATGGCTACACCTTC. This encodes CASSVQPGGEYGYTF.

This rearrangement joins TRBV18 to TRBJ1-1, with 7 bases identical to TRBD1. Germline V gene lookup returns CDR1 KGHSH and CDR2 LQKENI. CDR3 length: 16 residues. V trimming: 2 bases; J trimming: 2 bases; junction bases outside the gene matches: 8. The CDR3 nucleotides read TGTGCCAGCTCACCATCCATCGGGACAGCTAACACTGAAGCTTTCTTT. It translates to CASSPSIGTANTEAFF.

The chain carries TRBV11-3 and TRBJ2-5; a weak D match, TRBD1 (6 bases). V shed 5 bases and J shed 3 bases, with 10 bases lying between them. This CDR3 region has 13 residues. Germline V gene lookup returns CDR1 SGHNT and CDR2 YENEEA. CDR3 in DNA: TGTGCCAGCAGCCAACAGGGCGAAGAGACCCAGTACTTC. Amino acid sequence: CASSQQGEETQYF.

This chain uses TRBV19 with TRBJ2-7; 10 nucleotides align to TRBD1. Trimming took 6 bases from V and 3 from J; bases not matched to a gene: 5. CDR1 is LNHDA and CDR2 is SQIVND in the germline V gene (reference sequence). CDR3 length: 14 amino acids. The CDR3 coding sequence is TGTGCCAGTAGCCCGGGACAGGGGTTCTACGAGCAGTACTTC. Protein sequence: CASSPGQGFYEQYF.

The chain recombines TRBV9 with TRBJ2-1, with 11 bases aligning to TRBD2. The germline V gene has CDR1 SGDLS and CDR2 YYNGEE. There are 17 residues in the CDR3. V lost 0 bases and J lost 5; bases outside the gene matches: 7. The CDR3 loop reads CASSVGRLAGGHNEQFF. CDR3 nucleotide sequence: TGTGCCAGCAGCGTAGGTAGGCTAGCGGGGGGACACAATGAGCAGTTCTTC.

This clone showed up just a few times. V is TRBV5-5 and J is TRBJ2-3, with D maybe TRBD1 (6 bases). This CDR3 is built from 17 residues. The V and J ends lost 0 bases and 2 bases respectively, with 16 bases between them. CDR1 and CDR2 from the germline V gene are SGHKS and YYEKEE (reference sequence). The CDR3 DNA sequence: TGTGCCAGCAGCTTGGGGCCACAACAGGGCGCCACAGATACGCAGTATTTT. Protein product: CASSLGPQQGATDTQYF.

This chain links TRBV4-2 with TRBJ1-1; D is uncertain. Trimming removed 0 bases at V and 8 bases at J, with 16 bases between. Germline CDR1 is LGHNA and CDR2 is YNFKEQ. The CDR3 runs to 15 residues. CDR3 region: CASSQDRGGVDEAFF. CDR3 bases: TGTGCCAGCAGCCAAGATAGAGGCGGGGTGGACGAAGCTTTCTTT.

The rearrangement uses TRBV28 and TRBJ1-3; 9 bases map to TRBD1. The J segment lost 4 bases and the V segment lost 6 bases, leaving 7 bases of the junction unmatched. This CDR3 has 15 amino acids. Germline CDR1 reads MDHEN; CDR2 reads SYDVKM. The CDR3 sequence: CASRPHRGRGNTIYF. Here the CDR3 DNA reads TGTGCCAGCAGGCCCCACAGGGGGCGAGGAAACACCATATATTTT.

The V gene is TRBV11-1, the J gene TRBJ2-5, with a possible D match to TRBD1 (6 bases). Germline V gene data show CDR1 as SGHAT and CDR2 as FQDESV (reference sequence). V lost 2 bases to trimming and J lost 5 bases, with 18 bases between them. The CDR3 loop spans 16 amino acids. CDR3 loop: CASSLRGRGEWETQYF. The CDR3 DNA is TGTGCCAGCAGCTTAAGGGGCAGGGGAGAGTGGGAGACCCAGTACTTC.

The CDR3 DNA reads as TGTGCCAGCAGCACCGGGGGGGCAGACCAAGAGACCCAGTACTTC. It codes for CASSTGGADQETQYF. This chain joins TRBV9 and TRBJ2-5; 8 positions agree with TRBD2. The CDR3 is 15 amino acids. Germline CDR1 and CDR2: SGDLS and YYNGEE. V trimming: 4 bases; J trimming: 0 bases; junction bases outside the gene matches: 5.

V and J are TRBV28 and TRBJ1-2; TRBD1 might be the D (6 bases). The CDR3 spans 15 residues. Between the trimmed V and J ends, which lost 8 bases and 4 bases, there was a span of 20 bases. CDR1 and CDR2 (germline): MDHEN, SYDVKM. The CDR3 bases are TGTGCCAGCTGGGGGGGCGGCGGCTCGGGCTATGGCTACACCTTC. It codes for CASWGGGGSGYGYTF.

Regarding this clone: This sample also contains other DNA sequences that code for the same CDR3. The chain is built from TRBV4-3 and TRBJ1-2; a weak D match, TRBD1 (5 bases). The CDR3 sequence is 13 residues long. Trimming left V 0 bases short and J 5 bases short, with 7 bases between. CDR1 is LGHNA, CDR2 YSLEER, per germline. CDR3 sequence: CASSQDRVYGYTF. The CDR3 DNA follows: TGCGCCAGCAGCCAAGACAGGGTGTATGGCTACACCTTC.

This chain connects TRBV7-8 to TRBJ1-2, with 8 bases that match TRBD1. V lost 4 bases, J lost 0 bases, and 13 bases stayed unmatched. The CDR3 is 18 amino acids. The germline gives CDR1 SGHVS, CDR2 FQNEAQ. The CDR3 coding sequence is TGTGCCAGCAGCTCCCCGACAGGGGAGGGGGGGACTAACTATGGCTACACCTTC. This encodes CASSSPTGEGGTNYGYTF.

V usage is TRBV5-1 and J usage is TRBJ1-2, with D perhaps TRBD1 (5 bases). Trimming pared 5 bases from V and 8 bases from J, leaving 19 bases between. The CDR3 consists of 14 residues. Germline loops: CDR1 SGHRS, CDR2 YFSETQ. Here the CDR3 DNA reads TGCGCCAGCAGACAAGGAGGGACTGTCACCGGCTACACCTTC. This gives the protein CASRQGGTVTGYTF.

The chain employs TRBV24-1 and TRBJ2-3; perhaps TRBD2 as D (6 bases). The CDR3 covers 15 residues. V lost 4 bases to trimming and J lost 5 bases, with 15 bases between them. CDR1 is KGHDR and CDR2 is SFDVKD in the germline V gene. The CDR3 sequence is CATSDPGTAGDTQYF. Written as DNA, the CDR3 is TGTGCCACCAGTGACCCCGGGACTGCAGGAGATACGCAGTATTTT.

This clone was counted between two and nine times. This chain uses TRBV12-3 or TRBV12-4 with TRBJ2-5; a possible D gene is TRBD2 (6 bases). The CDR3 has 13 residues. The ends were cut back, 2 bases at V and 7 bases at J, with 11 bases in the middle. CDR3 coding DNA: TGTGCCAGCAGTTTAAACCCGCGGGGGACCCAGTACTTC. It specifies CASSLNPRGTQYF.

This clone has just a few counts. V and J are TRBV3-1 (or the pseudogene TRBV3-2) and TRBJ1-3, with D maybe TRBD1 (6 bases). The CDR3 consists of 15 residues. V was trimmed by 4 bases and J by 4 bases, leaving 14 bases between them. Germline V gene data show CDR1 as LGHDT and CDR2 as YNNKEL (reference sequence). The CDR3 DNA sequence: TGTGCCAGCAGCCGGGACATACTTCGAGGAAACACCATATATTTT. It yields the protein CASSRDILRGNTIYF.

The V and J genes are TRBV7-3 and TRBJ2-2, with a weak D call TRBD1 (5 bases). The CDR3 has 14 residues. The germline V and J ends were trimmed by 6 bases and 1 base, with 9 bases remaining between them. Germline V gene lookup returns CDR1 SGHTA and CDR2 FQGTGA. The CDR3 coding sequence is TGTGCCAGCAGACAACAGGTGAACACCGGGGAGCTGTTTTTT. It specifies CASRQQVNTGELFF.

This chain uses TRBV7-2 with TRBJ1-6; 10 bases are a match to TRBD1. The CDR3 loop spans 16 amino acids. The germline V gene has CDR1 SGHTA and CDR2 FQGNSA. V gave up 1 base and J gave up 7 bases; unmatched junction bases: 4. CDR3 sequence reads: CASSLVSGQGNSPLHF. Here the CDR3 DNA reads TGTGCCAGCAGCTTAGTTTCGGGACAGGGGAATTCACCCCTCCACTTT.

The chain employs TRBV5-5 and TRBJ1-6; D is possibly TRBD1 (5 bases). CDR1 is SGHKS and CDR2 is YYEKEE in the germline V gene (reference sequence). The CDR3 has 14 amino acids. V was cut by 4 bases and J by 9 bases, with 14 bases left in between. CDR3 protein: CASSLRRGSSPLHF. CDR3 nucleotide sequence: TGTGCCAGCAGCCTTCGGAGGGGCAGTTCACCCCTCCACTTT.